This T cell receptor (beta chain) was found in a study of blood T cells in healthy people across ages. Germline V gene data show CDR1 as DFQATT and CDR2 as SNEGSKA (reference sequence). This CDR3 is 14 amino acids long. Trimming took off 3 bases at V and 2 bases at J, with 13 bases between the two ends. PCR was performed a second time for 7 to 11 cycles using a sample-barcoded 5' primer and a J-beta primer mix. The authors tagged each cDNA molecule using a template-switch adaptor with 12 random nucleotides. MiXCR was run by TCRdb on the 5' RACE reads, yielding one entry per CDR3 protein. The sample shows 850,000 to 1,100,000 distinct CDR3 sequences, less than 45% of them seen only once. Caucasian individuals from Russia who were healthy and aged roughly 6 to 100 acted as donors. Isolation per sample recovered at least 7 million PBMCs.

Sequencing used blood. The clonotype was recovered from a man in his late teens or twenties in good health. The rearrangement links TRBV20-1 to TRBJ1-2, with D possibly matching TRBD1 (5 bases). The CDR3: CSARLDIRNYGYTF. CDR3 nucleotides: TGCAGTGCTAGGCTGGACATCCGGAACTATGGCTACACCTTC.